This T cell receptor (beta chain) was identified during a study of OX40 agonist ivuxolimab in advanced cancers. Study context: Patients were dosed with the agonistic anti-OX40 (CD134) antibody ivuxolimab. Hepatocellular carcinoma, melanoma, renal cell or head and neck cancer was diagnosed in the dose-escalation patients.

As concerns this clone: Its antigen is unknown. Mismatch with germline at one junction end may stem from a read error.

General study results and limits: Clonal expansion was seen in CD4+ and CD8+ blood T cells by week 6 at 0.1 to 3.0 mg/kg.

Blood sampling took place at baseline, cycle 4 day 1, and cycle 7 day 1. The protocol was immunoSEQ multiplex PCR, while the TCRdb copy is restricted to in-frame clones and leaves out a portion. The table shows tens of thousands of clones, with roughly 85% occurring only once. Sequences were derived from CD4+ or CD8+ T cells sorted from blood, sampled in a trial of the OX40 agonist ivuxolimab. This clonotype was obtained from an adult with an advanced solid tumor such as melanoma, head and neck, liver or kidney cancer.

The CDR3 loop is CASSLGDRDSHEQYF. The CDR3, as DNA: TGCGCCAGCAGCTTGGGGGACAGGGACTCCCACGAGCAGTACTTC. This chain connects TRBV5-1 to TRBJ2-7; 9 bases map to TRBD1. CDR3 length: 15 residues. Per the germline V gene, CDR1 is SGHRS and CDR2 is YFSETQ.